Listed here is a single T cell receptor beta chain. Its antigen remains unknown. 5'RACE with constant-segment primers yielded barcoded, UMI-tagged TCR alpha and TCR beta cDNA libraries. One entry per CDR3 protein, called by TCRdb with MiXCR from the 5' RACE reads. The data contain some 100,000 distinct CDR3 sequences, around 10% of them singletons. V shed 5 bases, J shed 5 bases, and the junction held 6 bases outside the gene matches. The CDR3 runs 16 residues. The data originate from a study of T-cell memory formation after mild COVID-19. Study-level findings and limits: Second-wave clones that peaked on day 37 lacked confirmed SARS-CoV-2 specificity.

This clonotype originated in a man aged 18 to 35 who had mild COVID-19 (a few samples of this study predate the infection). Cell type and time point are not known. Specimen: PBMCs or a T cell subset sorted from them (not recorded which). V gene TRBV12-3 or TRBV12-4 combines with J gene TRBJ1-6; 10 bases line up with TRBD1. The CDR3, as DNA: TGTGCCAGCAGTCCTCGGGACAGGGGTCATAATTCACCCCTCCACTTT. This translates into CASSPRDRGHNSPLHF.